The present T cell receptor (beta chain) was sequenced within a study of T cell changes during pregnancy in multiple sclerosis. TCRdb keeps only in-frame clones here, not all; method: immunoSEQ multiplex PCR. The sample shows under 50,000 clones, 92% of them seen only once. V was shortened by 5 bases and J by 1 base, with 2 bases between the two germline ends. Germline V CDR1 and CDR2: MNHNS, SASEGT. The CDR3 is 12 amino acids. The TCR originated in a female donor with multiple sclerosis, enrolled in a pregnancy study. The chain employs TRBV6-1 and TRBJ2-2; no definite D call. The sequenced sample was CD4+ T cells from peripheral blood mononuclear cells, obtained in the first trimester of pregnancy. The CDR3 loop reads CASSRNTGELFF. CDR3 coding DNA: TGTGCCAGCAGTCGGAACACCGGGGAGCTGTTTTTT.